This entry lists 2 T cell receptor beta chains sequenced from one sample in a study of monozygotic twins with cystic fibrosis. Method: immunoSEQ multiplex PCR; TCRdb's copy keeps in-frame clones and lacks some. The table shows about 35,000 clones, with roughly 66% occurring only once. Material for sequencing was blood. These receptors were taken from a girl aged 10 to 17 with cystic fibrosis.

This chain connects TRBV5-1 to TRBJ2-5; TRBD1 is a possible D gene (7 bases). The length of the CDR3 is 16 residues. Germline-derived CDR1 and CDR2 are SGHRS and YFSETQ. The V and J ends lost 8 bases and 5 bases respectively, with 25 bases between them. The CDR3 here is CASAVLRDSGGETQYF. Written as DNA, the CDR3 is TGCGCCAGTGCCGTTCTCCGGGACAGTGGGGGGGAGACCCAGTACTTC.

The gene calls are TRBV30 and TRBJ1-6, with D perhaps TRBD1 (5 bases). The CDR3 consists of 15 residues. Germline V lookup: CDR1 GTSNPN, CDR2 SVGIG (reference sequence). V was clipped by 0 bases and J by 13 bases, with 19 bases between them. CDR3 sequence (DNA): TGTGCCTGGAGTGTAGTGACAGCGTGGAATGGGCCCCTCCACTTT. It is translated as CAWSVVTAWNGPLHF.